These T cell receptor beta chains were read from a single sample in a study of T cells in Graves' hyperthyroidism and ophthalmopathy. TCRdb itself ran the multiplex PCR reads through MiXCR, one entry per CDR3 protein. Of some 400,000 distinct CDR3 sequences in the sample, approximately 20% were seen once. Material for sequencing was blood. Every receptor here comes from a woman aged 18-29 years with Graves' hyperthyroidism. Both conserved end residues are part of each CDR3. D genes are given only for firm matches. Some rows have no size entry. The others give once, few or many, or a class for an expanded clone.

abundance,d_gene,j_gene,v_gene,CDR3nt,CDR3aa
many,TRBD1,TRBJ1-3,TRBV5-1,TGCGCCAGCAGCTTGCCGAGACAGGGGATCTCTGGAAACACCATATATTTT,CASSLPRQGISGNTIYF
NA,TRBD1,TRBJ1-5,TRBV2,TGTGCCAGCAGGGACAGGGGTGAGCAGCCCCAGCATTTT,CASRDRGEQPQHF
NA,NA,TRBJ2-7,TRBV20-1,TGCAGTGCTAGAGATTTGGCCGGAGGGGCATCCTACGAGCAGTACTTC,CSARDLAGGASYEQYF
NA,NA,TRBJ2-7,TRBV28,TGTGCCAGCAGTTTATACTACCGCTCCTACGAGCAGTACTTC,CASSLYYRSYEQYF
many,NA,TRBJ2-4,TRBV29-1,TGCAGCGCTATGACAGTGGCCAAAAACATTCAGTACTTC,CSAMTVAKNIQYF
NA,TRBD1,TRBJ2-2,TRBV7-2,TGTGCCAGCAGCTTATCGCTGAGACAGGGGAGTTATGCCGGGGAGCTGTTTTTT,CASSLSLRQGSYAGELFF
many,NA,TRBJ1-1,TRBV7-8,TGTGCCAGCAGCTTAGTAGAGGGTTTGAGGAACACTGAAGCTTTCTTT,CASSLVEGLRNTEAFF
NA,NA,TRBJ1-5,TRBV18,TGTGCCAGCTCACCCCCGGGGGAATCCACCCAGCCCCAGCATTTT,CASSPPGESTQPQHF
many,NA,TRBJ1-5,TRBV20-1,TGCAGTGCTAGAGATAATAATCAGCCCCAGCATTTT,CSARDNNQPQHF
many,NA,TRBJ2-7,TRBV6-1,TGTGCCAGCAGTGAAGAGCTAGCCGACGAGCAGTACTTC,CASSEELADEQYF
many,NA,TRBJ2-7,TRBV6-5,TGTGCCAGCAGTTCCCCCGGCAGGGGTTACTCCTACGAGCAGTACTTC,CASSSPGRGYSYEQYF
NA,NA,TRBJ2-4,TRBV19,TGTGCCAGTAGTAGGGGGCTAGCCAAAAACATTCAGTACTTC,CASSRGLAKNIQYF
many,TRBD1,TRBJ1-1,TRBV7-9,TGTGCCAGCAGCCAAAGACAGGGAGGGGACACTGAAGCTTTCTTT,CASSQRQGGDTEAFF
many,NA,TRBJ1-2,TRBV24-1,TGTGCCACCAGTGACGGGAGGGGATCTAACTATGGCTACACCTTC,CATSDGRGSNYGYTF
many,NA,TRBJ2-2,TRBV12-3/TRBV12-4,TGTGCCAGCATCTCCTTAGGGGGGCCACACGGAACCGGGGAGCTGTTTTTT,CASISLGGPHGTGELFF
many,NA,TRBJ2-7,TRBV6-1,TGTGCCAGCAGACCCCGACAGGGAGGGATGCACGAGCAGTACTTC,CASRPRQGGMHEQYF
NA,NA,TRBJ1-1,TRBV12-3/TRBV12-4,TGTGCCAGCAGTTTAAAGCGGTCGAGAGGTAGGGGACTCATGAACACTGATGCTTTCTTT,CASSLKRSRGRGLMNTDAFF
many,NA,TRBJ2-7,TRBV20-1,TGCAGTGCTAGGTGGGACGTAGGCTACGAGCAGTACTTC,CSARWDVGYEQYF
NA,TRBD1,TRBJ2-7,TRBV2,TGTGCCAGGGGGACAGGGGGCTACGAGCAGTACTTC,CARGTGGYEQYF
many,NA,TRBJ1-5,TRBV6-1,TGTGCCAGCAGATCGGAGACGGGCAATCAGCCCCAGCATTTT,CASRSETGNQPQHF
many,NA,TRBJ1-2,TRBV6-5,TGTGCCAGCAGTTACCTCTTCCAGGCAGACGATGGCTACACCTTC,CASSYLFQADDGYTF
many,TRBD1,TRBJ1-1,TRBV20-1,TGCAGTGCTAGAGACCTAGACAGGGGGCGGGGTACTGAAGCTTTCTTT,CSARDLDRGRGTEAFF
many,TRBD2,TRBJ2-5,TRBV20-1,TGCAGTGCCAACTCCTGGACTAGCGGGGGTGAGACCCAGTACTTC,CSANSWTSGGETQYF
many,NA,TRBJ2-5,TRBV6-5,TGTGCCAGCAGTTACTCTGAAGAGGCGGAGACCCAGTACTTC,CASSYSEEAETQYF
NA,TRBD1,TRBJ2-5,TRBV12-3/TRBV12-4,TGTGCCAGCAGTGCAAGATCCGGGACAGGAGAGACCCAGTACTTC,CASSARSGTGETQYF
many,NA,TRBJ1-3,TRBV11-3,TGTGCCAGCAGCTCATGGACAGACGGAAACACCATATATTTT,CASSSWTDGNTIYF
many,NA,TRBJ1-5,TRBV20-1,TGCAGTGCTAGGTGGGGAGAGCAGCCCCAGCATTTT,CSARWGEQPQHF
many,NA,TRBJ2-5,TRBV6-5,TGTGCCAGCAGAGGAGGGTTGGGGGAGACCCAGTACTTC,CASRGGLGETQYF
few,NA,TRBJ2-7,TRBV11-2,TGTGCCAGCAGCACTCACCGGGACGCGCTCCCCTACGAGCAGTACTTC,CASSTHRDALPYEQYF
NA,NA,TRBJ1-1,TRBV2,TGTGCCAGCAGTGGACTTTTGGAAAACACTGAAGCTTTCTTT,CASSGLLENTEAFF
many,NA,TRBJ2-7,TRBV2,TGTGCCAGCACCCAGGACAGATCCTACGAGCAGTACTTC,CASTQDRSYEQYF
many,NA,TRBJ1-1,TRBV12-3/TRBV12-4,TGTGCCAGCAGTTTGGACCCAAGATCATATGAAGCTTTCTTT,CASSLDPRSYEAFF
many,NA,TRBJ1-1,TRBV12-3/TRBV12-4,TGTGCCGGCAGTTTAGGGAGCGGGAACACTGAAGCTTTCTTT,CAGSLGSGNTEAFF
many,NA,TRBJ1-2,TRBV24-1,TGTGCCACCTCTCAGGATGGCGGGGGCGCCCACTATGGCTACACCTTC,CATSQDGGGAHYGYTF
many,NA,TRBJ1-2,TRBV30,TGTGCCTGTGGTGGGGGGGGCGGAGGCTACACCTTC,CACGGGGGGYTF
NA,TRBD2,TRBJ2-5,TRBV11-2,TGTGCCAGCAGCTCCACTAGCGGGTTGGAGACCCAGTACTTC,CASSSTSGLETQYF
many,TRBD2,TRBJ2-3,TRBV30,TGTGCCTGGAGTGTACGGGGGGGTTCCTATAAAGCTTTT,CAWSVRGGSYKAF
NA,NA,TRBJ2-2,TRBV7-2,TGTGCCAGCAGCTTAGTGGCCGAAACCGGGGAGCTGTTTTTT,CASSLVAETGELFF
many,TRBD1,TRBJ1-2,TRBV12-3/TRBV12-4,TGTGCCAGCAGTTTAGGTATCGGGACAGGCGCTAACTATGGCTACACCTTC,CASSLGIGTGANYGYTF
many,NA,TRBJ1-5,TRBV29-1,TGCAGCGTTTCCTCAGATAATAGCAATCAGCCCCAGCATTTT,CSVSSDNSNQPQHF
many,NA,TRBJ2-7,TRBV27,TGTGCCAGCAGTCCCTCCGGCTGGGCTCTCAGGTTGGAGCAGTACTTC,CASSPSGWALRLEQYF
many,TRBD1,TRBJ1-1,TRBV6-1,TGTGCCAGCATCGGATGGGGACGGACAGGGGAAGCTTTCTTT,CASIGWGRTGEAFF
few,TRBD1,TRBJ1-2,TRBV18,TGTGCCAGCTCACCATCACAGGGGTATGGCTACACCTTC,CASSPSQGYGYTF
once,TRBD1,TRBJ1-5,TRBV20-1,TGCAGTGCCGGACAGGACATATGGGACCAGCCCCAGCATTTT,CSAGQDIWDQPQHF
NA,TRBD2,TRBJ2-7,TRBV6-1,TGTGCCAGCAGTACGCTAGCGGGGGCCTCCTACGAGCAGTACTTC,CASSTLAGASYEQYF